Sequencing of this T cell receptor beta chain was carried out in a study of shared clonotypes between healthy human individuals. Study outcomes and limitations: Tissues were not sampled, only blood, and their repertoires likely differ.

The investigators split CD4+ cells into a CD45RA+ naive subset and a CD45RA-negative memory subset. The V end lost 1 base, the J end lost 2 bases, and 12 bases lay between the germline ends. CDR3 length: 15 residues. In germline, CDR1 is GTSNPN, CDR2 SVGIG (reference sequence). As regards this clone: Its antigen is unidentified.

About 30,000 T cell genomes, or roughly 200 ng DNA, went into the sorted-subset replicate PCRs. Assay used: immunoSEQ multiplex PCR; TCRdb lists only in-frame clones, some missing. The sample includes more than 2,000,000 clones, about 92% seen only once; the top ten take 0.13% to 0.15%. The sample was naive CD4+ T cells sorted from blood. Subset defined: CD45RA+ positively selected. The rearrangement links TRBV30 to TRBJ1-5; maybe TRBD1 (6 bases). This receptor was taken from a man aged 18 to 30 in good health. The DNA of the CDR3 is TGTGCCTGGAGTGCGACAGGAGGGGGCAATCAGCCCCAGCATTTT. It codes for CAWSATGGGNQPQHF.